This TCR beta chain was obtained from a study of blood T cells in healthy people across ages. Study results and limitations: Long-lived donors exceeded aged donors in naive CD4+ cells and diversity. PBMC samples, being unsorted, prevented any conclusive comparison of naive and antigen-experienced cells.

As to this clonotype: Antigen unknown.

A second PCR, run for roughly 6 to 11 cycles, used a sample-barcoded 5' primer plus a J-beta primer mix. Tags on each cDNA molecule came from a template-switch adaptor with 12 random nucleotides. TCRdb passed the 5' RACE reads through MiXCR, listing each CDR3 protein once. This table has 1.5 million to 2 million distinct CDR3 sequences, 40% to 55% appearing once. Each donor gave 9 to 10 milliliters of peripheral blood. The length of the CDR3 is 11 residues. Deletions cut 8 bases from V and 4 bases from J, with 6 bases between. The V gene's germline CDR1 is SEHNR and CDR2 FQNEAQ (reference sequence). The receptor was isolated from a woman aged 40 to 50 in good health. Material for sequencing was blood. J is TRBJ2-1 and V is TRBV7-9; D uncertain. The CDR3 loop reads CASPAYNEQFF. The CDR3 coding sequence is TGTGCCAGCCCCGCGTACAATGAGCAGTTCTTC.